A single sample gave rise to the 27 T cell receptor beta chains below, sequenced in a study of circulating and synovial CD4+ cells in juvenile arthritis. Sequenced by immunoSEQ multiplex PCR; TCRdb stores in-frame clones only, minus some. The sample holds over 11,000 clones; over 70% are singletons and the top ten take over 3.5%. The sample was CD4+ T cells from synovial fluid. These TCRs come from a human patient with juvenile idiopathic arthritis. Some clones in this sample may be carry-over from other donors' samples.

CDR3 loop: CASSEVFRYEQYF. CDR3 coding DNA: TGTGCCAGCAGTGAAGTATTCCGTTACGAGCAGTACTTC. The J gene is TRBJ2-7, the V gene TRBV6-1; the D is unclear. The germline V gene encodes CDR1 MNHNS and CDR2 SASEGT. This CDR3 spans 13 amino acids. Trimming removed 1 base from V and 4 bases from J, with 8 bases in between.

The chain carries TRBV18 and TRBJ1-1, with D tentatively TRBD1 (5 bases). The CDR3 runs 17 residues. Trimming pared 3 bases from V and 4 bases from J, leaving 21 bases between. Germline CDR1 reads KGHSH; CDR2 reads LQKENI. The CDR3 DNA reads TGTGCCAGCTCACCGTCAGGGAGGACCCGGGAGGGCACTGAAGCTTTCTTT. It translates to CASSPSGRTREGTEAFF.

This clone showed up just once. The V call is TRBV10-1, the J call TRBJ2-2; D gene uncertain. V was clipped by 7 bases and J by 4 bases, with 7 bases between them. This CDR3 is 12 amino acids long. CDR1 and CDR2 (germline): WNHNN, SYGVQD (reference sequence). The CDR3 is CASKGVTGELFF. CDR3 DNA: TGCGCCAGCAAAGGAGTCACCGGGGAGCTGTTTTTT.

The chain carries TRBV6-4 and TRBJ2-3; TRBD1 matches at 10 bases. The CDR3 loop spans 16 amino acids. Germline V gene sequence: CDR1 MRHNA, CDR2 SNTAGT. Trimming took 2 bases from V and 3 from J; bases not matched to a gene: 5. The CDR3 here is CASSDGRTGGTDTQYF. The CDR3 DNA sequence: TGTGCCAGCAGTGACGGGAGGACAGGGGGAACAGATACGCAGTATTTT.

The chain couples TRBV6-5 to TRBJ2-1; the D gene is possibly TRBD2 (5 bases). Trimming left V 4 bases short and J 8 bases short, with 15 bases between. This CDR3 is built from 14 residues. Germline V gene sequence: CDR1 MNHEY, CDR2 SVGAGI. CDR3 nucleotides: TGTGCCAGCAGTTTCGACTACACCGGCGATGAGCAGTTCTTC. This codes for CASSFDYTGDEQFF.

The chain recombines TRBV30 with TRBJ1-4; TRBD1 matches at 9 bases. The CDR3 contains 14 residues. Trimming cost V 5 bases and J 5 bases; bases outside gene matches: 6. CDR1 and CDR2 (germline): GTSNPN, SVGIG (reference sequence). CDR3 in amino acids: CAWSTGTGNEKLFF. The CDR3 nucleotides are TGTGCCTGGTCGACCGGGACAGGGAATGAAAAACTGTTTTTT.

The genes are TRBV2 and TRBJ1-5; 8 bases map to TRBD1. CDR1 and CDR2 (germline): SNHLY, FYNNEI. The V and J ends lost 6 bases and 0 bases, in that order; junction bases with no gene match: 10. The CDR3 spans 17 residues. The CDR3 DNA reads TGTGCCAGCAGAGCCGGGACAGGTCCCAATAGCAATCAGCCCCAGCATTTT. This gives the protein CASRAGTGPNSNQPQHF.

The chain couples TRBV5-1 to TRBJ2-1, with a tentative D call TRBD2 (6 bases). Trimming took 7 bases from V and 9 from J, leaving 23 bases between them. The CDR3 has 15 amino acids. The germline CDR1 and CDR2 sequences are SGHRS and YFSETQ. The CDR3 DNA follows: TGCGCCAGCCCATCCCGGGACTCAAATCCCTTTGAGCAGTTCTTC. This codes for CASPSRDSNPFEQFF.

The rearrangement uses TRBV18 and TRBJ1-2, with 8 bases that match TRBD1. Trimming at V came to 2 bases and at J to 2 bases, leaving 7 bases not matched to a gene. There are 16 residues in the CDR3. Germline V lookup: CDR1 KGHSH, CDR2 LQKENI. This CDR3 is CASSPRQGMENYGYTF. CDR3 nucleotides: TGTGCCAGCTCACCAAGACAGGGGATGGAGAACTATGGCTACACCTTC. The complete variable domain, with remaining parts taken from reference TRBV18 and TRBJ1-2, reads NAGVMQNPRHLVRRRGQEARLRCSPMKGHSHVYWYRQLPEEGLKFMVYLQKENIIDESGMPKERFSAEFPKEGPSILRIQQVVRGDSAAYFCASSPRQGMENYGYTFGSGTRLTVV.

This clone was detected a few times. The chain joins TRBV15 to TRBJ1-5; 7 bases line up with TRBD1. Germline V gives CDR1 LNHNV, CDR2 YYDKDF (reference sequence). This CDR3 is built from 16 residues. V shed 1 base and J 3 bases; nucleotides not matched to a gene: 6. The CDR3, as DNA: TGTGCCACCAGCAGAGTCTCAGGGGGAAACAATCAGCCCCAGCATTTT. Its protein product is CATSRVSGGNNQPQHF. The full variable domain, with the rest looked up from reference TRBV15 and TRBJ1-5, is DAMVIQNPRYQVTQFGKPVTLSCSQTLNHNVMYWYQQKSSQAPKLLFHYYDKDFNNEADTPDNFQSRRPNTSFCFLDIRSPGLGDTAMYLCATSRVSGGNNQPQHFGDGTRLSIL.

The chain recombines TRBV7-9 with TRBJ2-2, with 9 bases aligning to TRBD1. Germline CDR1 is SEHNR and CDR2 is FQNEAQ (reference sequence). This CDR3 spans 17 amino acids. V shed 2 bases, J shed 7 bases, and the junction held 11 bases outside the gene matches. CDR3 residues: CASSLSRGQGRIGELFF. The CDR3 DNA follows: TGTGCCAGCAGCTTAAGCCGGGGACAGGGAAGAATCGGGGAGCTGTTTTTT. Combining the CDR3 with reference TRBV7-9 and TRBJ2-2 gives the whole variable domain DTGVSQNPRHKITKRGQNVTFRCDPISEHNRLYWYRQTLGQGPEFLTYFQNEAQLEKSRLLSDRFSAERPKGSFSTLEIQRTEQGDSAMYLCASSLSRGQGRIGELFFGEGSRLTVL.

The chain employs TRBV2 and TRBJ2-7, with D possibly being TRBD1 (6 bases). This CDR3 comprises 13 residues. Deletions cut 6 bases from V and 3 bases from J, with 12 bases between. Germline assignment: CDR1 SNHLY and CDR2 FYNNEI. The CDR3 reads CASRVGQLYEQYF. CDR3 nucleotides: TGTGCCAGCAGGGTAGGACAGCTCTACGAGCAGTACTTC. The full variable domain, in which reference TRBV2 and TRBJ2-7 provide the parts outside the CDR3, is EPEVTQTPSHQVTQMGQEVILRCVPISNHLYFYWYRQILGQKVEFLVSFYNNEISEKSEIFDDQFSVERPDGSNFTLKIRSTKLEDSAMYFCASRVGQLYEQYFGPGTRLTVT.

V gene TRBV9 combines with J gene TRBJ1-2; D not resolved. Germline V gene lookup returns CDR1 SGDLS and CDR2 YYNGEE. The V and J ends lost 0 bases and 4 bases respectively, with 10 bases between them. CDR3 length: 14 amino acids. This CDR3 is CASSVEVGSYGYTF. The DNA for the CDR3 is TGTGCCAGCAGCGTAGAGGTGGGCTCCTATGGCTACACCTTC.

The V and J genes are TRBV2 and TRBJ2-3, with D possibly being TRBD2 (5 bases). The CDR3 length is 14 residues. Germline V gene data show CDR1 as SNHLY and CDR2 as FYNNEI. The CDR3 protein is CASSSQRSTDTQYF. For the CDR3, the DNA is TGTGCTTCCTCCTCCCAGCGGAGCACAGATACGCAGTATTTT.

The rearrangement links TRBV5-5 to TRBJ2-2; D gene uncertain. The CDR3 runs to 16 residues. V shed 0 bases and J shed 4 bases, with 13 bases lying between them. CDR1 is SGHKS and CDR2 is YYEKEE in the germline V gene (reference sequence). The CDR3 nucleotides read TGTGCCAGCAGCTTGGACCCTCACGATAGCACCGGGGAGCTGTTTTTT. This codes for CASSLDPHDSTGELFF. Together with reference TRBV5-5 and TRBJ2-2, the CDR3 gives the full variable domain: DAGVTQSPTHLIKTRGQQVTLRCSPISGHKSVSWYQQVLGQGPQFIFQYYEKEERGRGNFPDRFSARQFPNYSSELNVNALLLGDSALYLCASSLDPHDSTGELFFGEGSRLTVL.

This clone has just a few counts. The chain couples TRBV7-9 to TRBJ2-1; D perhaps matches TRBD1 (5 bases). This CDR3 spans 17 amino acids. Trimming stripped 1 base from V and 5 bases from J, with 18 bases between. Germline assignment: CDR1 SEHNR and CDR2 FQNEAQ (reference sequence). The CDR3 here is CASSLGQGLIRDNEQFF. CDR3 nucleotides: TGTGCCAGCAGCTTAGGCCAGGGTTTAATTAGGGACAATGAGCAGTTCTTC.

The chain recombines TRBV7-2 with TRBJ1-1; 9 bases are a match to TRBD1. J gave up 4 bases and V 4 bases, and 7 bases lay outside the gene matches. Germline CDR1 and CDR2: SGHTA and FQGNSA. This CDR3 is 15 amino acids long. The CDR3 DNA follows: TGTGCCAGCAGCTCGAGGACAGGGGTAGGCACTGAAGCTTTCTTT. As protein: CASSSRTGVGTEAFF.

Comments on this clone: Since no conserved phenylalanine or tryptophan closes the CDR3, a read error is the likely cause. J is TRBJ1-2 and V is TRBV9; 9 nucleotides align to TRBD1. CDR1 and CDR2 from the germline V gene are SGDLS and YYNGEE. The CDR3 is 17 residues long. V lost 3 bases to trimming and J lost 10 bases; unmatched junction nucleotides: 19. The CDR3 DNA reads as TGTGCCAGCAGCGCTACCGGGACAGGGTTGGCCCCTTTTACCTACACCCTC. It specifies CASSATGTGLAPFTYTL.

V is TRBV29-1 and J is TRBJ2-7, with a weak D call TRBD2 (6 bases). This CDR3 spans 11 amino acids. The V end was cut by 1 base, the J end by 10 bases, with 11 bases between. Germline assignment: CDR1 SQVTM and CDR2 ANQGSEA. CDR3 bases: TGCAGCGTTGAAGTGGGAGGCAGCCAGTACTTC. Residues: CSVEVGGSQYF.

This clone has only a few counts. The chain couples TRBV27 to TRBJ1-5, with 9 bases identical to TRBD1. The germline CDR1 and CDR2 sequences are MNHEY and SMNVEV (reference sequence). The CDR3 totals 15 residues. J was trimmed by 1 base and V by 6 bases; bases with no gene match: 4. This chain's CDR3 is CASRGGTGSNQPQHF. Written as DNA, the CDR3 is TGTGCCAGCAGGGGAGGGACAGGGAGCAATCAGCCCCAGCATTTT.

V and J are TRBV29-1 and TRBJ1-2, with TRBD1 matching over 11 bases. Trimming took 6 bases from V and 2 from J; bases not matched to a gene: 2. This CDR3 has 13 amino acids. Germline V gene lookup returns CDR1 SQVTM and CDR2 ANQGSEA. The CDR3 loop reads CSVGTGGNYGYTF. In DNA, the CDR3 is TGCAGCGTCGGGACAGGGGGGAACTATGGCTACACCTTC.

This sequence joins TRBV5-6 and TRBJ2-7; TRBD2 aligns across 8 bases. Trimming took 2 bases from V and 1 from J; bases not matched to a gene: 11. This CDR3 spans 17 amino acids. Germline CDR1 reads SGHDT; CDR2 reads YYEEEE. This chain's CDR3 is CASSFSRLAGKSYEQYF. For the CDR3, the DNA is TGTGCCAGCAGCTTTTCTCGGTTAGCGGGGAAGTCCTACGAGCAGTACTTC.

The chain carries TRBV6-1 and TRBJ1-1; possibly TRBD1 for D (6 bases). Germline CDR1 and CDR2: MNHNS and SASEGT. CDR3 size: 13 residues. The ends were cut back, 7 bases at V and 4 bases at J, with 13 bases in the middle. The CDR3 loop is CASTPSRGTEAFF. The CDR3 DNA reads as TGTGCCAGCACCCCGAGCAGGGGCACTGAAGCTTTCTTT.

Concerning this clone: The junction shows a germline mismatch at one end, possibly a read error. This chain connects TRBV7-7 to TRBJ2-2; TRBD2 matches at 10 bases. Germline-derived CDR1 and CDR2 are SSHAT and FNYEAQ (reference sequence). The CDR3 totals 16 residues. CDR3 DNA: TGTGCTAGCAGCCCCTTAGCGGGGGGGAACACCGGGGAGCTGTTTTTT. The encoded protein is CASSPLAGGNTGELFF.

The chain recombines TRBV7-9 with TRBJ1-1, with no clear D. Germline V gene lookup returns CDR1 SEHNR and CDR2 FQNEAQ (reference sequence). The germline V and J ends were trimmed by 3 bases and 1 base, with 6 bases remaining between them. The CDR3 is 13 residues long. CDR3 sequence (DNA): TGTGCCAGCAGCTTGAGGGAGAACACTGAAGCTTTCTTT. This encodes CASSLRENTEAFF.

This clone was seen a single time. The rearrangement joins TRBV4-3 to TRBJ1-2; D possibly corresponds to TRBD1 (5 bases). The CDR3 has 14 residues. Trimming stripped 1 base from V and 8 bases from J, with 14 bases between. CDR1 LGHNA and CDR2 YSLEER come from the germline V gene. CDR3 DNA sequence: TGCGCCAGCAGCCAAGCCCTCGGGGGTAGAGGCTACACCTTC. Translation gives CASSQALGGRGYTF.

The genes are TRBV5-1 and TRBJ2-7, with 9 bases lining up with TRBD2. Germline loops: CDR1 SGHRS, CDR2 YFSETQ. V lost 0 bases and J lost 5; bases outside the gene matches: 3. The CDR3 consists of 14 residues. In nucleotides, the CDR3 is TGCGCCAGCAGCTTGGGGACTAGCGTCCACGAGCAGTACTTC. This codes for CASSLGTSVHEQYF.